The following is a TCR beta chain sequence with its context. This entry is derived from a study of blood T cell repertoires in COVID-19. Study context: Sites in the United States, Italy and Spain provided acute and convalescent COVID-19 samples. Nucleic acid was either cDNA or gDNA, and it came from T cells, B-cell-depleted T cells, or PBMCs.

The trim removed 5 bases at V and 7 bases at J, leaving 17 bases unmatched. CDR3 length: 17 amino acids. Germline V gene sequence: CDR1 SGHDT, CDR2 YYEEEE. TCRdb keeps only in-frame clones here, not all; method: immunoSEQ multiplex PCR. This table holds under 300,000 clones, around 82% found once. The chain uses TRBV5-6 and TRBJ1-2; TRBD1 matches 10 bases. This TCR derives from an elderly woman with active or convalescent COVID-19. Sequenced: peripheral blood. The CDR3 region has the DNA TGTGCCAGCAGAACCGGGACAGGGGACTACCCAGCGCTTGGCTACACCTTC. Translation: CASRTGTGDYPALGYTF. Together with reference TRBV5-6 and TRBJ1-2, the CDR3 gives the full variable domain: DAGVTQSPTHLIKTRGQQVTLRCSPKSGHDTVSWYQQALGQGPQFIFQYYEEEERQRGNFPDRFSGHQFPNYSSELNVNALLLGDSALYLCASRTGTGDYPALGYTFGSGTRLTVV.